The 6 T cell receptor beta chains below come from one sample, sequenced in a study of molecular identifiers for immune sequencing clone quantification. MiXCR was run by TCRdb on the PCR reads, yielding one entry per CDR3 protein. The data contain around 470,000 distinct CDR3 sequences, around 23% of them singletons. The sequenced sample consisted of naive CD8+ T cells from blood, with Jurkat cell RNA spiked in. Subset given: FACS-sorted CD8+CD4-CCR7+CD45RA+ naive T cells. Receptors were obtained from a human donor in good health. Some libraries in this study had Jurkat cell RNA spiked in.

This clonotype has only a few counts. The rearrangement joins TRBV4-3 to TRBJ2-7, with D hard to call. The CDR3 spans 16 residues. CDR1 and CDR2 from the germline V gene are LGHNA and YSLEER. Trimming stripped 0 bases from V and 4 bases from J, with 16 bases between. DNA of the CDR3: TGCGCCAGCAGCCAAGATAATGATCTGTGGCCATACGAGCAGTACTTC. Translated, it gives CASSQDNDLWPYEQYF.

There are a few counts of this clonotype. V gene TRBV30 combines with J gene TRBJ2-3, with TRBD2 matching over 9 bases. The V gene's germline CDR1 is GTSNPN and CDR2 SVGIG (reference sequence). This CDR3 spans 14 amino acids. V was clipped by 1 base and J by 1 base; unmatched bases: 0. The CDR3 spells CAWSGGGGTDTQYF. The CDR3 region has the DNA TGTGCCTGGAGTGGCGGGGGGGGCACAGATACGCAGTATTTT.

The chain couples TRBV12-3 or TRBV12-4 to TRBJ2-3, with 9 nucleotides matching TRBD1. The CDR3 spans 16 residues. V gave up 6 bases and J gave up 3 bases; unmatched junction bases: 10. CDR3 coding DNA: TGTGCCAGCAGGGGATCGTGGGACAGGGCTACAGATACGCAGTATTTT. Encoded protein: CASRGSWDRATDTQYF.

This clonotype has a handful of counts. This rearrangement joins TRBV7-9 to TRBJ2-1, with TRBD2 identical over 9 bases. CDR3 length equals 15 residues. Trimming at V came to 4 bases and at J to 8 bases, leaving 9 bases not matched to a gene. Germline CDR1 is SEHNR and CDR2 is FQNEAQ (reference sequence). CDR3 bases: TGTGCCAGCAGCTCCCTTGGTAGCGGGAGTCATGAGCAGTTCTTC. This encodes CASSSLGSGSHEQFF.

This clonotype was recorded many times. V usage is TRBV6-2 or TRBV6-3 and J usage is TRBJ2-7, with D perhaps being TRBD1 or TRBD2 (5 bases each). V gave up 5 bases and J gave up 7 bases, with 24 bases separating them. Germline V gene sequence: CDR1 MNHEY, CDR2 SVGEGT. The length of the CDR3 is 16 residues. This chain's CDR3 is CASSNEGPGPYREQYF. The CDR3 DNA reads as TGTGCCAGCAGTAATGAGGGACCCGGGCCCTATCGGGAGCAGTACTTC.

The V gene is TRBV27, the J gene TRBJ1-3; TRBD1 is a possible D gene (6 bases). The CDR3 sequence is 15 residues long. V was shortened by 6 bases and J by 0 bases, with 12 bases between the two germline ends. Germline V gene data show CDR1 as MNHEY and CDR2 as SMNVEV (reference sequence). CDR3 nucleotides: TGTGCCAGCAGGCAGGGGCTCCACTCTGGAAACACCATATATTTT. It codes for CASRQGLHSGNTIYF.